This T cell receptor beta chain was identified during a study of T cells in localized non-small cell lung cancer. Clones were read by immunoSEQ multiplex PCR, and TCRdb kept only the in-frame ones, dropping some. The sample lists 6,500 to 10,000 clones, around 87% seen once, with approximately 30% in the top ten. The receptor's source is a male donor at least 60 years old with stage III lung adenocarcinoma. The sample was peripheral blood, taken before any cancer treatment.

CDR3 sequence reads: CASTRQGATGELFF. CDR3 in DNA: TGTGCCAGCACCCGACAGGGGGCAACCGGGGAGCTGTTTTTT. The J gene is TRBJ2-2, the V gene TRBV6-5; 10 bases align to TRBD1. Germline-derived CDR1 and CDR2 are MNHEY and SVGAGI. The CDR3 extends over 14 amino acids. V gave up 7 bases and J gave up 5 bases; unmatched junction bases: 4.